These 3 T cell receptor beta chains were all obtained from the same sample, sequenced in a study of naive and memory T cell subsets. An equimolar mix of two oligonucleotides served as the beta constant-region primer for TRBC1 and TRBC2. Ligated cDNA was amplified by four rounds of PCR with nested alpha and beta constant-region primers and SP2. TCRdb reanalysed the UMI-ligation and nested PCR reads using MiXCR and keeps one entry per CDR3 protein. The table includes 95,000 to 150,000 distinct CDR3 sequences, about 36% detected once. Sequencing was carried out using central memory CD4+ T cells from blood. The receptors stem from a human donor in good health.

This clonotype was observed a handful of times. CDR3 sequence reads: CASSLGDGENIQYF. In DNA form, the CDR3 reads TGTGCCAGCAGTTTAGGGGACGGGGAAAACATTCAGTACTTC. The rearrangement links TRBV12-3 or TRBV12-4 to TRBJ2-4; tentatively, D is TRBD1 or TRBD2 (5 bases each). V lost 1 base to trimming and J lost 5 bases, with 9 bases between them. This CDR3 has 14 amino acids.

The CDR3 region is CASSPREGFTEAFF. The CDR3 DNA reads TGCGCCAGCAGCCCTCGTGAGGGGTTCACTGAAGCTTTCTTT. The V call is TRBV5-1, the J call TRBJ1-1, with D possibly TRBD1 on 5 matching bases. Germline lookup yields CDR1 SGHRS and CDR2 YFSETQ. Trimming took 4 bases from V and 4 from J, leaving 14 bases between them. CDR3 size: 14 residues. The complete variable domain, with remaining parts taken from reference TRBV5-1 and TRBJ1-1, reads KAGVTQTPRYLIKTRGQQVTLSCSPISGHRSVSWYQQTPGQGLQFLFEYFSETQRNKGNFPGRFSGRQFSNSRSEMNVSTLELGDSALYLCASSPREGFTEAFFGQGTRLTVV.

This clonotype was observed many times. This chain connects TRBV28 to TRBJ2-5; the D gene is possibly TRBD2 (6 bases). V lost 5 bases to trimming and J lost 5 bases, with 15 bases between them. The CDR3 spans 14 residues. Germline V gene data show CDR1 as MDHEN and CDR2 as SYDVKM. In DNA form, the CDR3 reads TGTGCCAGCAGTCGAGGAGGGAGTTTCGAGACCCAGTACTTC. This translates into CASSRGGSFETQYF.